This passage covers 30 T cell receptor beta chains from one sample sequenced in a study of Ad26.COV2.S vaccination and SARS-CoV-2 variants. Treatment described: about 20 received Ad26.COV2.S at low or high dose, single or two shots; roughly five received placebo; per-sample allocation not given. The samples date from day 63 after the first vaccine or placebo injection. TCRdb's table, derived via immunoSEQ multiplex PCR, lists solely in-frame clones and lacks some. This sample has fewer than 400,000 clones, with more than 85% found just once. Sequencing used peripheral blood, obtained in a trial of Ad26.COV2.S vaccine versus placebo. These receptors all come from a person aged 18-60 years who received the Ad26.COV2.S COVID-19 vaccine or a placebo.

J is TRBJ2-7 and V is TRBV5-5; 7 positions match TRBD1. Germline assignment: CDR1 SGHKS and CDR2 YYEKEE (reference sequence). V dropped 6 bases and J dropped 7; count of bases not matched to a gene: 13. The CDR3 covers 14 residues. CDR3 coding DNA: TGTGCCAGCATCAAAGCCGGGACAGTGGGTGAGCAGTACTTC. Residues: CASIKAGTVGEQYF.

The chain is built from TRBV18 and TRBJ1-3; a weak D match, TRBD1 (6 bases). V lost 2 bases, J lost 0 bases, and 14 bases lay in between. Germline V gives CDR1 KGHSH, CDR2 LQKENI. The CDR3 covers 17 residues. The DNA of the CDR3 is TGTGCCAGCTCACCAGATGGACAGCCTTTCTCTGGAAACACCATATATTTT. This gives the protein CASSPDGQPFSGNTIYF. The full variable domain, rest sourced from reference TRBV18 and TRBJ1-3, is NAGVMQNPRHLVRRRGQEARLRCSPMKGHSHVYWYRQLPEEGLKFMVYLQKENIIDESGMPKERFSAEFPKEGPSILRIQQVVRGDSAAYFCASSPDGQPFSGNTIYFGEGSWLTVV.

In its sample, this clone was seen a few times. The chain has TRBV4-2 and TRBJ1-1; 8 bases fit TRBD1. The V segment lost 0 bases and the J segment 12 bases; nucleotides outside the gene matches: 9. The CDR3 has 14 amino acids. Germline V CDR1 and CDR2: LGHNA, YNFKEQ. The DNA for the CDR3 is TGTGCCAGCAGCCAAGACCAAGGACAGGGAAAAACTTTCTTT. Protein: CASSQDQGQGKTFF.

The gene calls are TRBV19 and TRBJ1-1, with unresolved D. The CDR3 runs 13 residues. V was pared by 1 base and J by 5 bases, with 8 bases between. Germline CDR1 is LNHDA and CDR2 is SQIVND (reference sequence). The CDR3 region has the DNA TGTGCCAGTAGTATAGGGCGGCGAACTGAAGCTTTCTTT. Protein: CASSIGRRTEAFF.

The genes are TRBV10-1 and TRBJ2-1; D is perhaps TRBD1 or TRBD2 (5 bases each). CDR1 and CDR2 (germline): WNHNN, SYGVQD (reference sequence). V dropped 2 bases and J dropped 8 bases, with 16 bases sitting between them. The CDR3 has 15 amino acids. DNA for the CDR3: TGCGCCAGCAGTGAGGGGGGTTTGGGTTGGGATGAGCAGTTCTTC. Its protein is CASSEGGLGWDEQFF.

The V call is TRBV3-1 (or the pseudogene TRBV3-2), the J call TRBJ1-2, with 10 positions matching TRBD1. This CDR3 spans 14 amino acids. Per germline, CDR1 LGHDT and CDR2 YNNKEL (reference sequence). After removal of 0 bases from V and 11 bases from J, the junction contained 6 bases not matched to a gene. The CDR3 coding sequence is TGTGCCAGCAGCCAAGAAGTGACAGGGGGCTTATACACCTTC. Translated: CASSQEVTGGLYTF.

The V call is TRBV5-6, the J call TRBJ1-6; the D is unclear. Trimming removed 3 bases from V and 6 bases from J, with 10 bases in between. There are 14 residues in the CDR3. Germline CDR1 is SGHDT and CDR2 is YYEEEE. The DNA for the CDR3 is TGTGCCAGCAGCTACGGACGAGTTAATTCACCCCTCCACTTT. Translating it yields CASSYGRVNSPLHF.

As regards this clone: Other nucleotide sequences in the sample specify the same CDR3. The V and J genes are TRBV19 and TRBJ2-1; no firm D call. The CDR3 sequence is 14 residues long. V lost 4 bases and J lost 4, with 11 bases in between. Germline CDR1 LNHDA, CDR2 SQIVND (reference sequence). In DNA form, the CDR3 reads TGTGCCAGTAGTACCCAAGGTCCGTACAATGAGCAGTTCTTC. The encoded protein is CASSTQGPYNEQFF.

V gene TRBV2 combines with J gene TRBJ1-1; D unresolved. Trimming shortened V by 1 base and J by 0 bases, and 9 bases separated the two germline ends. This CDR3 has 15 amino acids. CDR1 and CDR2 from the germline V gene are SNHLY and FYNNEI. In nucleotides, the CDR3 is TGTGCCAGCAGTGAAGTCAGGATTATGAACACTGAAGCTTTCTTT. Translation: CASSEVRIMNTEAFF.

This chain links TRBV5-1 with TRBJ2-5, with TRBD2 matching over 7 bases. Germline CDR1 reads SGHRS; CDR2 reads YFSETQ. Trimming removed 7 bases from V and 4 bases from J; junction bases left unmatched: 7. The CDR3 loop spans 13 amino acids. CDR3 coding DNA: TGCGCCAGCGCCCTGTCGGGGGGAGAGACCCAGTACTTC. This gives the protein CASALSGGETQYF.

V gene TRBV6-5 combines with J gene TRBJ1-4, with a weak D call TRBD1 (6 bases). The CDR3 covers 15 residues. V lost 4 bases and J lost 3, with 12 bases in between. Germline V gene sequence: CDR1 MNHEY, CDR2 SVGAGI. The CDR3 DNA is TGTGCCAGCAGTTTCCTACAGGGAGCTAATGAAAAACTGTTTTTT. It specifies CASSFLQGANEKLFF.

A note on this clone: The same CDR3 is also encoded by other DNA sequences in this sample. The chain's CDR3 is CASSIGGYNEQFF. CDR3 in DNA: TGTGCCAGTAGTATAGGGGGATACAATGAGCAGTTCTTC. The V gene is TRBV19, the J gene TRBJ2-1, with D unresolved. V lost 1 base, J lost 4 bases, and 5 bases lay in between. The CDR3 is 13 amino acids. CDR1 and CDR2 from the germline V gene are LNHDA and SQIVND (reference sequence).

This chain uses TRBV3-1 (or the pseudogene TRBV3-2) with TRBJ1-2, with D hard to call. Between the trimmed V and J ends, which lost 0 bases and 6 bases, there was a span of 8 bases. Germline V gene lookup returns CDR1 LGHDT and CDR2 YNNKEL (reference sequence). This CDR3 is 13 amino acids long. CDR3 region: CASSQEFGDGYTF. In DNA form, the CDR3 reads TGTGCCAGCAGCCAAGAATTCGGGGATGGCTACACCTTC.

The table lists this clone with a count of one. The chain has TRBV3-1 (or the pseudogene TRBV3-2) and TRBJ1-2; tentatively, D is TRBD1 (5 bases). Between the trimmed V and J ends, which lost 0 bases and 5 bases, there was a span of 13 bases. CDR1 is LGHDT and CDR2 is YNNKEL in the germline V gene (reference sequence). This CDR3 region has 15 residues. CDR3 sequence: CASSQDLGPYYGYTF. The CDR3 DNA reads TGTGCCAGCAGCCAAGATTTGGGACCCTATTATGGCTACACCTTC.

The V gene is TRBV19, the J gene TRBJ2-3; perhaps TRBD2 as D (5 bases). Germline V gene lookup returns CDR1 LNHDA and CDR2 SQIVND (reference sequence). The length of the CDR3 is 14 residues. V lost 8 bases and J lost 2, with 14 bases in between. CDR3 nucleotides: TGTGCCAGTGAACCAGACTACTCCACAGATACGCAGTATTTT. Amino acids: CASEPDYSTDTQYF.

The J gene is TRBJ1-4, the V gene TRBV18; D unresolved. Trimming shortened V by 6 bases and J by 2 bases, and 10 bases separated the two germline ends. Germline CDR1 and CDR2: KGHSH and LQKENI. The CDR3 is 14 residues long. CDR3 DNA sequence: TGTGCCAGCTCGTCTAGTGGTACTAATGAAAAACTGTTTTTT. Its protein product is CASSSSGTNEKLFF.

J is TRBJ2-5 and V is TRBV5-1, with 7 bases identical to TRBD2. The CDR3 is made up of 16 amino acids. With V trimmed by 0 bases and J by 7 bases, 12 bases remained unmatched. Looked up from germline, CDR1 is SGHRS and CDR2 is YFSETQ. The CDR3 spells CASSLESREWGGTQYF. Here the CDR3 DNA reads TGCGCCAGCAGCTTGGAATCCAGGGAATGGGGGGGGACCCAGTACTTC.

J is TRBJ1-2 and V is TRBV10-2, with D perhaps TRBD1 (5 bases). There are 15 residues in the CDR3. The V and J ends lost 3 bases and 7 bases respectively, with 18 bases between them. Germline V gene data show CDR1 as WSHSY and CDR2 as SAAADI. The CDR3 here is CASSEGFGRDFGYTF. CDR3 nucleotides: TGCGCCAGCAGTGAAGGGTTCGGCAGGGACTTTGGCTACACCTTC.

Regarding this clone: At one end the junction does not follow the germline gene, possibly because of a read error. The CDR3 is CASGEAWGENTEAFF. CDR3 nucleotides: TGTGCCAGCGGTGAAGCTTGGGGGGAGAACACTGAAGCTTTCTTT. This chain links TRBV6-1 with TRBJ1-1; tentative D call: TRBD1 (5 bases). Looked up from germline, CDR1 is MNHNS and CDR2 is SASEGT. This CDR3 region has 15 residues.

The V call is TRBV29-1, the J call TRBJ1-5, with D possibly matching TRBD1 (6 bases). The germline V gene encodes CDR1 SQVTM and CDR2 ANQGSEA. CDR3 length equals 13 residues. Trimming stripped 6 bases from V and 6 bases from J, with 15 bases between. The CDR3 sequence: CSVRTDESQPQHF. CDR3 coding DNA: TGCAGCGTCAGGACAGACGAGTCTCAGCCCCAGCATTTT.

The gene calls are TRBV7-9 and TRBJ1-2, with TRBD1 matching over 9 bases. This CDR3 comprises 14 residues. Germline V gene sequence: CDR1 SEHNR, CDR2 FQNEAQ (reference sequence). Germline trimming cut 5 bases from V and 5 bases from J; bases unmatched to any gene: 6. CDR3 residues: CASSRTGAQYGYTF. The CDR3 DNA follows: TGTGCCAGCAGCCGGACAGGGGCACAGTATGGCTACACCTTC.

This sequence joins TRBV7-2 and TRBJ2-7; D is undetermined. Germline-derived CDR1 and CDR2 are SGHTA and FQGNSA. CDR3 length equals 14 residues. The V gene lost 6 bases and the J gene lost 0 bases, with 12 bases spanning the gap. The CDR3 nucleotides are TGTGCCAGCAGGCGAGGTGGTGGCTCCTACGAGCAGTACTTC. It encodes CASRRGGGSYEQYF.

The V call is TRBV18, the J call TRBJ1-2, with TRBD1 matching 10 bases. Looked up from germline, CDR1 is KGHSH and CDR2 is LQKENI. The CDR3 runs 16 residues. J was trimmed by 4 bases and V by 1 base; bases with no gene match: 6. The CDR3 DNA sequence: TGTGCCAGCTCACCACGGAGGACAGGGGGGCCCTATGGCTACACCTTC. Its translation is CASSPRRTGGPYGYTF. The variable domain in full, completed from reference TRBV18 and TRBJ1-2, reads NAGVMQNPRHLVRRRGQEARLRCSPMKGHSHVYWYRQLPEEGLKFMVYLQKENIIDESGMPKERFSAEFPKEGPSILRIQQVVRGDSAAYFCASSPRRTGGPYGYTFGSGTRLTVV.

This sequence joins TRBV11-2 and TRBJ2-3; D is perhaps TRBD2 (5 bases). V dropped 0 bases and J dropped 4 bases, with 5 bases sitting between them. The CDR3 is 13 amino acids. Germline CDR1 SGHAT, CDR2 FQNNGV. This CDR3 is CASSLEGADTQYF. The CDR3 DNA reads TGTGCCAGCAGCTTAGAGGGAGCAGATACGCAGTATTTT.

The CDR3: CASRSARGTEAFF. The CDR3 DNA is TGTGCCAGCAGAAGTGCGCGGGGGACTGAAGCTTTCTTT. The rearrangement links TRBV2 to TRBJ1-1; TRBD1 is a possible D gene (5 bases). Looked up from germline, CDR1 is SNHLY and CDR2 is FYNNEI. The CDR3 extends over 13 amino acids. The V end lost 6 bases, the J end lost 5 bases, and 13 bases lay between the germline ends. Full variable domain (remainder filled in from reference TRBV2 and TRBJ1-1): EPEVTQTPSHQVTQMGQEVILRCVPISNHLYFYWYRQILGQKVEFLVSFYNNEISEKSEIFDDQFSVERPDGSNFTLKIRSTKLEDSAMYFCASRSARGTEAFFGQGTRLTVV.

The chain uses TRBV6-4 and TRBJ2-1; maybe TRBD1 (8 bases). The germline CDR1 and CDR2 sequences are MRHNA and SNTAGT. V was pared by 6 bases and J by 8 bases, with 17 bases between. This CDR3 is built from 14 residues. The CDR3 DNA reads as TGTGCCAGCAGCCGGACAGGGACTAACCATGAGCAGTTCTTC. It codes for CASSRTGTNHEQFF.

The chain combines TRBV7-9 with TRBJ1-3, with D possibly being TRBD1 (5 bases). The ends were cut back, 5 bases at V and 0 bases at J, with 17 bases in the middle. The CDR3 extends over 17 amino acids. CDR1 is SEHNR, CDR2 FQNEAQ, per germline (reference sequence). The CDR3 loop reads CASSPTPDISSGNTIYF. CDR3 nucleotides: TGTGCCAGCAGCCCCACCCCGGACATTAGCTCTGGAAACACCATATATTTT.

This clone was detected only once. The genes are TRBV19 and TRBJ1-3; no clear D. CDR3 length equals 13 residues. The V end was cut by 7 bases, the J end by 0 bases, with 7 bases between. CDR1 is LNHDA and CDR2 is SQIVND in the germline V gene (reference sequence). CDR3 loop: CASTRDSGNTIYF. The DNA of the CDR3 is TGTGCCAGTACGAGGGACTCTGGAAACACCATATATTTT.

DNA for the CDR3: TGCGCCAGCAGCTTGGCCCCACCTAACTATGGCTACACCTTC. Its translation is CASSLAPPNYGYTF. This chain uses TRBV5-1 with TRBJ1-2; D is unclear. There are 14 residues in the CDR3. V was cut by 0 bases and J by 0 bases, with 6 bases left in between. Germline CDR1 reads SGHRS; CDR2 reads YFSETQ.

The V and J genes are TRBV7-9 and TRBJ1-5; D remains unclear. The germline gives CDR1 SEHNR, CDR2 FQNEAQ (reference sequence). V was pared by 1 base and J by 3 bases, with 4 bases between. This CDR3 contains 13 residues. The CDR3 here is CASSLGANQPQHF. The CDR3 nucleotides read TGTGCCAGCAGCTTAGGTGCCAATCAGCCCCAGCATTTT.